The entry below gives a single T cell receptor beta chain sequence along with its context. The antigen this receptor binds is unknown. The record has no base qualities; no much larger clone is one base away. The sample comes from a study of T cell repertoires in aging, cancer and after chemotherapy (dated by TCRdb to about 2019). Context from the whole study: Donors spanned six age groups from 30 or younger to 70 or older, with at least three individuals per group. Peripheral blood TCR beta repertoires from healthy donors and cancer patients were profiled to examine immunoaging and T cell reconstitution after chemotherapy. The full dataset contained several million TCR reads. TCR repertoires from healthy donor controls were recorded over periods of several months to years and showed clear clonal overlap between repeated samplings. A cohort of 220 or so cancer patients (roughly 90 with hematological and around 120 with solid cancers) was assembled, and fewer than 100 healthy donors were included as a reference group.

Looking up the germline V gene yields CDR1 SGHRS and CDR2 YFSETQ. Trimming leaves V shorter by 0 bases and J shorter by 6 bases, with the junction holding 11 bases beyond the gene matches. The CDR3 contains 17 residues, cysteine and phenylalanine counted. Just the 51-base CDR3 DNA is kept, in frame starting at base 1. Multiplex touch-down PCR with a mixed TRB-A/B primer pool was used to amplify rearranged TRB sequences covering the V, D and J segments. Illumina adapters and sample indices were attached to the amplicons in two consecutive PCR reactions using Phusion HS II polymerase. The amplicons were purified from gel with the NucleoSpin Gel and PCR Clean-up kit and then assessed with Qubit and an Agilent 2100 Bioanalyzer. Sequencing of libraries was carried out on an Illumina MiSeq in 600-cycle, single-indexed, paired-end runs. The authors' pipeline ran thus. TRB sequences were processed with MiXCR versions 2.12 and 3.0.5. Each unique CDR3 nucleotide sequence was counted as one clone, and only productive sequences with at least two reads were retained. Repertoire metrics included Shannon diversity, evenness, clonality (one minus evenness), and alpha-parameterized diversity profiles from alpha 0 to 5. Generation probabilities of clones in paired pre- and post-chemotherapy samples were computed with the IGoR algorithm. The public reads were run again by TCRdb, first through fastp at Q25 and then through MiXCR, and only productive beta chains were kept. Rows with one shared CDR3 protein collapse into an entry with the most common genes and DNA. The V and J calls shown here were made by TCRdb, not taken from the authors' results. The sample has roughly 7,000 distinct CDR3 sequences on record, less than 45% of them singletons. The ten largest account for 15% of the sample.

On the study overall, not on this receptor specifically: In both cancer cohorts, the median generation probability rose over the chemotherapy interval, which suggests that the repertoire was reconstituted through rebound thymic output. Compared with age-matched healthy donors, untreated patients with hematological or solid cancers had significantly lower TCR diversity and higher clonality in blood. It was noted by the authors that conclusions about immunological memory after chemotherapy cannot be drawn from the repertoire data. Declining TCR diversity with age in healthy donors was mainly explained by loss of richness; in cancer patients, loss of evenness also contributed.

TCR beta rearrangements were amplified from genomic DNA isolated from peripheral blood, not from sorted cells or RNA. The specimen was blood. The receptor comes from a human donor in good health. The V and J segments used are TRBV5-1 and TRBJ2-3; 9 of the junction bases match TRBD2. Here the CDR3 is given as CASSLGIRGGASDTQYF. The DNA sequence is TGCGCCAGCAGCTTGGGTATTCGCGGGGGGGCCTCGGATACGCAGTATTTT.